This T cell receptor beta chain was found in a study of identical twins (dated by TCRdb to 2015 to 2016). About the full investigation: TCR alpha and beta repertoires from monozygotic twins, unrelated adults of various ages and cord blood were deep-sequenced to test whether fetal clonotypes persist. To rule out contamination, the twin experiments were replicated at different times with different library preparation protocols. What the work shows at the level of the full study, not this receptor alone: Abundant cord blood beta clonotypes carried fewer insertions; young adult naive repertoires showed a weaker similar trend, while memory repertoires showed none. Compared with coincidental sharing between unrelated individuals, out-of-frame TCR alpha sequences shared between twins had an excess of sequences with low generation probability. Conclusions relied on cross-sectional statistical analysis, since the same donors could not be followed over many years. Invariant T cells such as MAIT and iNKT could partly confound zero-insertion analyses, although diverse VJ usage argued against such confounding for most clonotypes. Out-of-frame TCR alpha sharing in monozygotic twins was systematically underestimated by recombination models, whereas sharing between unrelated individuals was in agreement with the recombination models. The excess sharing between twins in beta out-of-frame sequences was weaker because fewer shared sequences reduced the signal-to-noise ratio.

The sample holds a few counts of this clonotype. There is no known antigen for this receptor. Nothing much larger sits one base from this clone, and base qualities are not available. Receptor amplification or capture employed 5' RACE. This sample was sequenced with an Illumina HiSeq 2000. A universal primer binding site was added through template switching, and the final cDNA carried a unique molecular identifier so that TCR cDNA molecules could be counted accurately. Specific primers in the conserved constant-segment region were used to synthesize first-strand cDNA for TCR alpha and beta chains. To control for contamination, each cDNA library was double barcoded with a SMART-Mk sample barcode plus Illumina barcodes. TruSeq adapter sequences, together with Illumina sample barcodes, were added in two successive PCR steps. The TCR alpha and beta cDNA libraries were sequenced on the Illumina HiSeq platform using custom primers. Per the authors' processing: MiGEC was used to process raw reads and extract unique molecular identifiers, and MiXCR was used to find CDR3 positions. For each individual, recombination models were inferred using an EM algorithm with the repgenHMM and IGoR tools. The tcR package in R was used for shared clonotype analysis, with sharing normalized by the product of cloneset sizes. To study raw recombination without the effects of thymic and clonal selection, out-of-frame nonproductive sequences were analyzed. Starting from the raw public reads, TCRdb applied fastp trimming at Q25, assembled clones with MiXCR and retained in-frame beta chains. Duplicate CDR3 protein sequences are folded into a single record with the most common DNA and genes. The V and J calls and clone size come from TCRdb's table, not from the authors' own analysis. The sample profile shows 1.5 million to 2 million distinct CDR3 sequences; 25% to 35% of them were found once. Of the sample, less than 0.35% falls within the top ten clones.

The V and J ends are trimmed by 5 bases and 8 bases, leaving 9 bases between them. The CDR3 contains 12 residues, cysteine and phenylalanine counted. CDR3 DNA is the only sequence kept; it has 36 bases, read in frame from the first base. CDR1 and CDR2, looked up from the germline V gene, are MGHDK and SYGVNS. All donors were healthy Caucasians. The chain uses TRBV25-1 and TRBJ1-4; the D segment cannot be called with confidence. Sequenced material: cord blood. The receptor was derived from a newborn girl in good health. CDR3 region: CASSKMGEKLFF. The DNA sequence reads TGTGCCAGCAGTAAAATGGGGGAAAAACTGTTTTTT.